This TCR beta chain was observed in a study of shared clonotypes between healthy human individuals. General study results and limits: Naive CD4 clonotypes were shared across several donors at roughly 5%. In general, naive subsets displayed greater estimated richness than memory subsets did. Rarefaction indicated that sorted-subset sequencing remained incomplete although depth was large.

Healthy adults negative for HIV, lacking recent acute infections or vaccinations, served as donors. This table comes from immunoSEQ multiplex PCR, and its TCRdb copy is limited to in-frame clones, with some not included. The sample holds 950,000 to 1,100,000 clones, around 76% seen once. For this clone: The antigen is not known.

CDR1 is LNHDA, CDR2 SQIVND, per germline (reference sequence). This CDR3 comprises 14 residues. The junction had 12 bases not matched to a gene; V was cut back by 11 bases and J by 5 bases. The sequencing input was memory CD4+ T cells sorted from blood. Subset noted: CD45RA-negative fraction. The gene calls are TRBV19 and TRBJ2-5, with 9 positions matching TRBD2. The receptor was derived from a man between 18 and 35 years old in good health. The CDR3 here is CASNSGGVIETQYF. The CDR3, as DNA: TGTGCCTCAAATAGCGGGGGCGTCATTGAGACCCAGTACTTC.